One sample yielded the 8 T cell receptor beta chains listed below, sequenced in a study of CD8 T cells in ankylosing spondylitis. MiXCR was run by TCRdb on the 5' RACE reads, yielding one entry per CDR3 protein. The sample consists of about 33,000 distinct CDR3 sequences, approximately 10% of them appearing once. Sequencing used synovial fluid, either unsorted or a sorted T cell fraction (not recorded which). These receptor sequences come from a male donor with ankylosing spondylitis.

In its sample, this clonotype was seen a few times. The CDR3 region is CASTRTGETYEQYF. CDR3 coding DNA: TGTGCCAGCACCAGGACAGGGGAGACCTACGAGCAGTACTTC. This sequence joins TRBV6-1 and TRBJ2-7; 9 positions agree with TRBD1. The germline CDR1 and CDR2 sequences are MNHNS and SASEGT. The CDR3 sequence is 14 residues long. V shed 7 bases, J shed 2 bases, and the junction held 6 bases outside the gene matches.

The genes are TRBV15 and TRBJ2-3; 12 bases agree with TRBD2. Trimming cost V 0 bases and J 7 bases; bases outside gene matches: 5. Germline CDR1 and CDR2: LNHNV and YYDKDF (reference sequence). The CDR3 is 16 residues long. The DNA of the CDR3 is TGTGCCACCAGCAGAGATCTAGCGGGAGGGCAAAATACGCAGTATTTT. This gives the protein CATSRDLAGGQNTQYF.

The rearrangement joins TRBV7-2 to TRBJ2-2; D is possibly TRBD2 (5 bases). Germline assignment: CDR1 SGHTA and CDR2 FQGNSA. Trimming took off 7 bases at V and 4 bases at J, with 13 bases between the two ends. The CDR3 is made up of 14 amino acids. The CDR3 coding sequence is TGTGCCAGCAACCGCGCTGCGGGCACCGGGGAGCTGTTTTTT. Residues: CASNRAAGTGELFF.

The CDR3 here is CASSYSSPRLAGGPREQYF. In DNA form, the CDR3 reads TGTGCCAGCAGTTACTCAAGCCCTCGACTGGCGGGAGGGCCGAGGGAGCAGTACTTC. The chain employs TRBV6-5 and TRBJ2-7; 9 bases agree with TRBD2. Germline loops: CDR1 MNHEY, CDR2 SVGAGI. The CDR3 covers 19 residues. Germline trimming cut 0 bases from V and 7 bases from J; bases unmatched to any gene: 19.

V gene TRBV12-3 or TRBV12-4 combines with J gene TRBJ1-4, with 9 positions matching TRBD1. The CDR3 contains 17 residues. V trimming: 5 bases; J trimming: 0 bases; junction bases outside the gene matches: 7. The CDR3: CASSMGTGRATNEKLFF. Written as DNA, the CDR3 is TGTGCCAGCAGTATGGGGACAGGGAGAGCAACTAATGAAAAACTGTTTTTT.

By sample fraction, this clonotype is medium-sized (0.01 to 0.1%). V and J are TRBV7-9 and TRBJ2-3, with 9 bases aligning to TRBD1. The CDR3 is 15 residues long. Trimming removed 8 bases from V and 6 bases from J; junction bases left unmatched: 12. Germline lookup yields CDR1 SEHNR and CDR2 FQNEAQ (reference sequence). The CDR3: CASRIIGTGSDTQYF. The CDR3 coding sequence is TGTGCCAGCCGTATCATCGGGACAGGGTCTGATACGCAGTATTTT.

This clonotype is classed as medium-sized. The chain is built from TRBV28 and TRBJ2-2; D gene uncertain. Trimming took off 3 bases at V and 2 bases at J, with 10 bases between the two ends. The germline CDR1 and CDR2 sequences are MDHEN and SYDVKM. The CDR3 is 15 residues long. The CDR3 bases are TGTGCCAGCAGTTTTTCCTCCTTAAACACCGGGGAGCTGTTTTTT. Amino acid sequence: CASSFSSLNTGELFF.

The table lists this clonotype with many counts. This sequence joins TRBV6-2 or TRBV6-3 and TRBJ2-3; D might be TRBD1 (6 bases). CDR3 length: 17 residues. V lost 5 bases, J lost 1 base, and 19 bases lay in between. Germline CDR1 and CDR2: MNHEY and SVGEGT. The CDR3 is CASSDYPGASGTDTQYF. Here the CDR3 DNA reads TGTGCCAGCAGTGATTACCCAGGGGCCTCCGGCACAGATACGCAGTATTTT.